These 23 T cell receptor beta chains share one sample of origin, sequenced in a study of a mutant IDH1 vaccine in newly diagnosed glioma. These receptors have no known antigen. Assay used: immunoSEQ multiplex PCR; TCRdb lists only in-frame clones, some missing. The sample lists about 56,000 clones; approximately 75% were seen once. The sample's time point: week 47, end of study. Vaccinated patients received 300 ug of mutant IDH1 20-mer peptide per dose, with topical imiquimod. Sample: PBMCs, taken from a glioma patient whose treatment included an IDH1 peptide vaccine. These receptors all come from a middle-aged man with glioma.

The J gene is TRBJ2-3, the V gene TRBV5-6; 11 nucleotides line up with TRBD1. CDR1 and CDR2 (germline): SGHDT, YYEEEE. Trimming at V came to 4 bases and at J to 4 bases, leaving 5 bases not matched to a gene. The CDR3 spans 15 residues. CDR3 sequence reads: CASSPGQGASDTQYF. In nucleotides, the CDR3 is TGTGCCAGCAGCCCCGGACAGGGGGCGTCAGATACGCAGTATTTT.

This rearrangement joins TRBV9 to TRBJ2-3, with D perhaps matching TRBD1 (5 bases). V was shortened by 4 bases and J by 0 bases, with 12 bases between the two germline ends. Germline CDR1 is SGDLS and CDR2 is YYNGEE. The CDR3 runs 15 residues. The CDR3 protein is CASSPRASSTDTQYF. As DNA, the CDR3 is TGTGCCAGCAGCCCCAGGGCCTCTAGCACAGATACGCAGTATTTT.

The chain uses TRBV2 and TRBJ1-2; D gene ambiguous. Trimming took 4 bases from V and 4 from J, leaving 7 bases between them. Germline CDR1 is SNHLY and CDR2 is FYNNEI. CDR3 length: 12 amino acids. The chain's CDR3 is CASSVESYGYTF. As DNA, the CDR3 is TGTGCCAGCAGTGTAGAGAGCTATGGCTACACCTTC.

The chain joins TRBV14 to TRBJ2-3, with TRBD2 identical over 12 bases. V trimming: 5 bases; J trimming: 6 bases; junction bases outside the gene matches: 6. The germline V gene has CDR1 SGHDN and CDR2 FVKESK. The CDR3 totals 15 residues. CDR3 bases: TGTGCCAGCAGCGTTACTAGCGGGGGGCAGGATACGCAGTATTTT. Translated: CASSVTSGGQDTQYF.

This chain joins TRBV7-8 and TRBJ1-5, with a weak D call TRBD1 (5 bases). The CDR3 covers 15 residues. From germline, CDR1 is SGHVS and CDR2 FQNEAQ. Trimming left V 1 base short and J 3 bases short, with 10 bases between. The CDR3 sequence: CASSLVGAANQPQHF. The DNA of the CDR3 is TGTGCCAGCAGCTTAGTTGGGGCCGCCAATCAGCCCCAGCATTTT.

The chain combines TRBV27 with TRBJ2-7, with a possible D match to TRBD1 (6 bases). V was cut by 5 bases and J by 2 bases, with 10 bases left in between. CDR1 is MNHEY, CDR2 SMNVEV, per germline (reference sequence). The CDR3 consists of 13 residues. CDR3 DNA sequence: TGTGCCAGCAGTCCCCGGACAGCCTACGAGCAGTACTTC. It codes for CASSPRTAYEQYF.

The J gene is TRBJ1-1, the V gene TRBV21-1. TRBV21-1 is termed a pseudogene. The CDR3 runs to 14 residues. CDR3 region: CASSGGPTNTEAFF. DNA for the CDR3: TGTGCCAGCAGCGGGGGGCCGACGAACACTGAAGCTTTCTTT.

The chain combines TRBV11-2 with TRBJ2-7, with 7 bases fitting TRBD1. Germline V gene lookup returns CDR1 SGHAT and CDR2 FQNNGV. After removal of 5 bases from V and 0 bases from J, the junction contained 10 bases not matched to a gene. This CDR3 comprises 16 residues. The CDR3 DNA reads as TGTGCCAGCAGCAAAATTGAGACAGGGAGCTCCTACGAGCAGTACTTC. Its translation: CASSKIETGSSYEQYF.

The chain joins TRBV5-1 to TRBJ2-1; D unresolved. Looked up from germline, CDR1 is SGHRS and CDR2 is YFSETQ. V dropped 0 bases and J dropped 13 bases, with 11 bases sitting between them. The CDR3 contains 12 residues. CDR3 in amino acids: CASSLEGGTQFF. CDR3 coding DNA: TGCGCCAGCAGCTTGGAGGGCGGCACTCAGTTCTTC.

The chain links TRBV5-4 to TRBJ1-2, with D perhaps TRBD1 (5 bases). Germline CDR1 is SGHNT and CDR2 is YYREEE (reference sequence). CDR3 size: 14 residues. Deletions cut 0 bases from V and 3 bases from J, with 9 bases between. CDR3 amino acids: CASSLGQGDYGYTF. CDR3 sequence (DNA): TGTGCCAGCAGCTTGGGGCAGGGAGACTATGGCTACACCTTC.

CDR3 sequence: CASSPGKSYGYTF. The CDR3 region has the DNA TGTGCCAGCAGCCCTGGCAAGTCCTATGGCTACACCTTC. This sequence joins TRBV7-8 and TRBJ1-2; D ambiguous. Germline V gene data show CDR1 as SGHVS and CDR2 as FQNEAQ. Trimming stripped 5 bases from V and 4 bases from J, with 11 bases between. The CDR3 has 13 amino acids.

This chain joins TRBV27 and TRBJ1-2; 12 bases fit TRBD1. The CDR3 consists of 15 residues. Germline V gene sequence: CDR1 MNHEY, CDR2 SMNVEV (reference sequence). V lost 10 bases, J lost 8 bases, and 14 bases stayed unmatched. The CDR3 sequence: CATGTGGLYVGGYTF. The CDR3, as DNA: TGTGCCACAGGGACAGGGGGCTTATACGTAGGAGGCTACACCTTC.

The chain links TRBV29-1 to TRBJ2-3; unclear D gene. Germline V gene sequence: CDR1 SQVTM, CDR2 ANQGSEA. V was clipped by 5 bases and J by 1 base, with 13 bases between them. CDR3 length: 14 amino acids. The CDR3: CSVSRVGGTDTQYF. The DNA for the CDR3 is TGCAGCGTTAGTAGAGTTGGGGGCACAGATACGCAGTATTTT.

This chain joins TRBV11-3 and TRBJ2-1; D is possibly TRBD1 (6 bases). From germline, CDR1 is SGHNT and CDR2 YENEEA. This CDR3 region has 15 residues. V lost 4 bases and J lost 4, with 14 bases in between. This chain's CDR3 is CASSSFDRPYNEQFF. In nucleotides, the CDR3 is TGTGCCAGCAGCTCCTTCGACAGGCCGTACAATGAGCAGTTCTTC.

This rearrangement joins TRBV6-6 to TRBJ2-5, with TRBD1 matching over 8 bases. J gave up 2 bases and V 5 bases, and 7 bases lay outside the gene matches. The CDR3 sequence is 15 residues long. Germline values: CDR1 MNHNY, CDR2 SVGAGI (reference sequence). The chain's CDR3 is CASSGQGHGQETQYF. As DNA, the CDR3 is TGTGCCAGCAGTGGACAGGGTCATGGGCAAGAGACCCAGTACTTC.

The chain is built from TRBV2 and TRBJ1-4; D uncertain. Germline V gives CDR1 SNHLY, CDR2 FYNNEI. The CDR3 loop spans 13 amino acids. Between the trimmed V and J ends, which lost 7 bases and 3 bases, there was a span of 9 bases. CDR3 residues: CASKTMPNEKLFF. The DNA for the CDR3 is TGTGCCAGCAAGACCATGCCTAATGAAAAACTGTTTTTT.

V usage is TRBV27 and J usage is TRBJ2-3; D is unclear. Germline CDR1 MNHEY, CDR2 SMNVEV (reference sequence). CDR3 size: 11 residues. Trimming shortened V by 5 bases and J by 7 bases, and 7 bases separated the two germline ends. This CDR3 is CASSKRNTQYF. DNA of the CDR3: TGTGCCAGCAGTAAGCGAAATACGCAGTATTTT.

This rearrangement joins TRBV25-1 to TRBJ1-4, with D uncertain. Germline CDR1 and CDR2: MGHDK and SYGVNS. V shed 5 bases and J shed 8 bases, with 21 bases lying between them. The CDR3 sequence is 16 residues long. CDR3 sequence (DNA): TGTGCCAGCAGTCCAAGAGGCGCGGGTGTAGGGGAAAAACTGTTTTTT. Its translation is CASSPRGAGVGEKLFF.

This clone was detected only once. V usage is TRBV29-1 and J usage is TRBJ1-3; D unresolved. The CDR3 has 12 residues. Germline V lookup: CDR1 SQVTM, CDR2 ANQGSEA. Trimming took off 2 bases at V and 5 bases at J, with 7 bases between the two ends. The CDR3 reads CSVEKARNTIYF. In DNA, the CDR3 is TGCAGCGTTGAAAAGGCCCGAAACACCATATATTTT.

V usage is TRBV5-1 and J usage is TRBJ1-4, with 9 nucleotides matching TRBD1. In germline, CDR1 is SGHRS, CDR2 YFSETQ. J lost 5 bases, V lost 0 bases, and 11 bases had no gene match. This CDR3 comprises 18 residues. This chain's CDR3 is CASSLEGPGQGLNEKLFF. DNA for the CDR3: TGCGCCAGCAGCTTGGAAGGGCCGGGACAGGGACTAAATGAAAAACTGTTTTTT.

This rearrangement joins TRBV28 to TRBJ1-1; weak D call: TRBD1 (6 bases). The CDR3 is 12 residues long. The ends were cut back, 7 bases at V and 6 bases at J, with 12 bases in the middle. The germline V gene encodes CDR1 MDHEN and CDR2 SYDVKM. CDR3 protein: CASKGGISEAFF. CDR3 bases: TGTGCCAGCAAAGGGGGGATCTCTGAAGCTTTCTTT.

The CDR3 nucleotides are TGTGCCAGCAGCTTAACCACCGCAGGGATCTACGAGCAGTACTTC. Encoded protein: CASSLTTAGIYEQYF. This chain joins TRBV7-6 and TRBJ2-7, with TRBD1 as a possible D gene (5 bases). V was pared by 2 bases and J by 3 bases, with 14 bases between. In germline, CDR1 is SGHVS, CDR2 FNYEAQ. The CDR3 has 15 residues. Using reference TRBV7-6 and TRBJ2-7 for the parts outside the CDR3, the full variable domain is GAGVSQSPRYKVTKRGQDVALRCDPISGHVSLYWYRQALGQGPEFLTYFNYEAQQDKSGLPNDRFSAERPEGSISTLTIQRTEQRDSAMYRCASSLTTAGIYEQYFGPGTRLTVT.

The chain has TRBV27 and TRBJ1-4; D ambiguous. Germline V gene lookup returns CDR1 MNHEY and CDR2 SMNVEV (reference sequence). V lost 4 bases and J 3 bases, leaving 15 bases between the germline ends. The CDR3 totals 16 residues. The CDR3 region has the DNA TGTGCCAGCAGTTGGCTTATGGAGGTGGCTAATGAAAAACTGTTTTTT. This codes for CASSWLMEVANEKLFF.